The entry below gives a single TCR beta chain sequence along with its context. In the original processing: Estimates of nucleated cell counts were drawn from the amplification of reference gene primers. Sequencing used immunoSEQ multiplex PCR; TCRdb keeps in-frame clones, though not all of them. V, J and clone size reflect that table, while D and trimming were determined from the DNA. The data show some 46,000 clones, approximately 89% seen once. The entry originates in a study of blood T cell repertoires in COVID-19. Turning to the study itself: The samples span acute and convalescent COVID-19 from the United States, Italy and Spain. Sources were T cells, B-cell-depleted T cells, or PBMCs; the material itself was cDNA or gDNA.

This CDR3 contains 15 residues. The sample consisted of peripheral blood. This clonotype originated in a man aged 55-75 years with acute or convalescent COVID-19. The rearrangement joins TRBV21-1 to TRBJ1-2; no check of the table's D call, TRBD1, against the DNA was made. TRBV21-1 is termed a pseudogene. This chain's CDR3 is CASSKRGRGLYGYTF. The CDR3 DNA reads as TGTGCCAGCAGCAAAAGGGGGCGGGGACTGTATGGCTACACCTTC.